The subject of this entry is one TCR beta chain. Its antigen is as yet unknown. This entry comes from a study of shared clonotypes between healthy human individuals. Study summary: The donor group consisted of two women and three men, aged 18 to 49.

General study findings and limits: Generally, estimated richness proved larger in naive subsets than it did in memory subsets.

Terminally differentiated effector memory CD45RA+ cells were left out of the naive CD8 fraction, which was CD45RO-negative and positively selected for CCR7. Each sample came from a Caucasian adult donor living in Nashville, Tennessee. Germline V gene data show CDR1 as SGHNT and CDR2 as YYREEE (reference sequence). CDR3 length equals 15 residues. Trimming took 3 bases from V and 0 from J, leaving 12 bases between them. Profiling relied on immunoSEQ multiplex PCR, and the TCRdb table lists in-frame clones only, not all of them. This sample has 630,000 or so clones; roughly 98% occur once, and the top ten carry less than 0.35%.

The V gene is TRBV5-4, the J gene TRBJ1-2, with no clear D. This receptor was taken from a man aged 25 to 40 in good health. The source material was naive CD8+ T cells sorted from blood. For the CDR3, the DNA is TGTGCCAGCAGCTCCCTAGAGACATCTAACTATGGCTACACCTTC. This codes for CASSSLETSNYGYTF.